Listed below are T cell receptor beta chains from one sample, sequenced in a study of blood T cell repertoires in COVID-19. Some clones are missing from TCRdb's copy, which holds only in-frame ones; the method was immunoSEQ multiplex PCR. The sample has around 190,000 clones, roughly 77% seen once. Sequencing was done on a sample of PBMCs or T cells enriched from blood (not recorded which). Every receptor here comes from a woman between 45 and 60 years old with acute COVID-19. CDR3s include the opening cysteine and the closing phenylalanine or tryptophan. D genes are given only for firm matches. Some rows mark clone size as missing; the rest say once, few, many or name a class of expanded clone.

>.|TRBV19|.|TRBJ1-2
TGTGCCAGCGGCGAGGCTCGCTATGGCTACACCTTC
CASGEARYGYTF
>.|TRBV7-9|.|TRBJ1-2
TGTGCCAGCAGCATGGGCTCCTATTCCGGCTACACCTTC
CASSMGSYSGYTF
>.|TRBV7-9|.|TRBJ1-2
TGTGCCAGCAGCATCCCCCAGGGCGCCTATGGCTACACCTTC
CASSIPQGAYGYTF
>TRBD1|TRBV5-5|.|TRBJ2-3
TGTGCCAGCAGCTATACGGACAGGGGTCCAGATACGCAGTATTTT
CASSYTDRGPDTQYF
>TRBD1|TRBV28|once|TRBJ1-2
TGTGCCAGCAGTTCCCCTGGAGAAAGGGGGCACCCTTCTAACTATGGCTACACCTTC
CASSSPGERGHPSNYGYTF
>TRBD1|TRBV6-5|.|TRBJ1-4
TGTGCCAGCAGCGACCGACAGGGACCTAATGAAAAACTGTTTTTT
CASSDRQGPNEKLFF
>.|TRBV7-2|.|TRBJ1-5
TGTGCCAGCAGCCGGGACTCTAATCAGCCCCAGCATTTT
CASSRDSNQPQHF
>TRBD1|TRBV19|.|TRBJ1-6
TGTGCCTCATTTTCCGGACAGGGGAATAATTCACCCCTCCACTTT
CASFSGQGNNSPLHF
>TRBD1|TRBV7-2|.|TRBJ2-3
TGTGCCAGCAGCTTAGACAGGGGTACGCAGTATTTT
CASSLDRGTQYF
>.|TRBV28|.|TRBJ2-5
TGTGCCAGCAGTTTGGACCGGGTCAACGGGGCCCAGTACTTC
CASSLDRVNGAQYF
>TRBD1|TRBV5-8|.|TRBJ2-1
TGTGCCAGCAGCTTGGGACAGGGGGCCCTCTCCTACAATGAGCAGTTCTTC
CASSLGQGALSYNEQFF
>TRBD1|TRBV6-5|.|TRBJ1-5
TGTGCCAGCAGGGGGACAGGGGGTCAGCCCCAGCATTTT
CASRGTGGQPQHF
>.|TRBV5-1|few|TRBJ2-1
TGCGCCAGCAGCTGGGAGGCAGGGGGTTCCTACAATGAGCAGTTCTTC
CASSWEAGGSYNEQFF
>TRBD1|TRBV10-3|.|TRBJ2-3
TGTGCCATCAGGGGACAGGGTAAGGGAGATACGCAGTATTTT
CAIRGQGKGDTQYF
>TRBD2|TRBV4-2|.|TRBJ2-3
TGTGCCAGCAGCCAAGAAAGCGGGGGGGCCACAGATACGCAGTATTTT
CASSQESGGATDTQYF
>.|TRBV18|.|TRBJ1-6
TGTGCCAGCTCACCCGGCGGCACACCCCTCCACTTT
CASSPGGTPLHF
>TRBD1|TRBV6-2/TRBV6-3|.|TRBJ1-2
TGTGCCAGCAGTTATACAGGGGAAGGCTATGGCTACACCTTC
CASSYTGEGYGYTF
>TRBD2|TRBV28|.|TRBJ2-1
TGTGCCAGCAGACGGACTAGCGGGGGGGGCGGTGAGCAGTTCTTC
CASRRTSGGGGEQFF
>TRBD1|TRBV4-2|.|TRBJ1-1
TGTGCCAGCAGCCTACCGGAGACAGGGGGAAACACTGAAGCTTTCTTT
CASSLPETGGNTEAFF
>.|TRBV20-1|.|TRBJ1-2
TGCAGTGCTAGTGGCCCCCCCGGGCCAGCGGGGTATGGCTACACCTTC
CSASGPPGPAGYGYTF
>TRBD1|TRBV28|few|TRBJ1-1
TGTGCCAGCAGTTCGGGACAGGGGGCGGAAGCTTTCTTT
CASSSGQGAEAFF
>.|TRBV25-1|.|TRBJ1-2
TGTGCCAGCAGTAGCAAAGGGGGGGCCTATGGCTACACCTTC
CASSSKGGAYGYTF
>.|TRBV9|.|TRBJ2-1
TGTGCCAGCAGCGCGAGGGACAATGAGCAGTTCTTC
CASSARDNEQFF
>.|TRBV11-3|.|TRBJ2-1
TGTGCCAGCAGCTTCGGGGTGTCCCCCGGGAATGAGCAGTTCTTC
CASSFGVSPGNEQFF
>.|TRBV19|.|TRBJ1-2
TGTGCCAGTAGCCCGGTCACAGGGAGCGGCTACACCTTC
CASSPVTGSGYTF
>.|TRBV27|.|TRBJ1-5
TGTGCCAGCAGTTCCAGGGAAGGGATCAATCAGCCCCAGCATTTT
CASSSREGINQPQHF
>TRBD1|TRBV29-1|.|TRBJ1-2
TGCAGCGGCTTTGACAGGGTAAATGGCTACACCTTC
CSGFDRVNGYTF
>.|TRBV3-1/TRBV3-2|.|TRBJ2-1
TGTGCCAGCAGCCATAGAACAGGGAACTACAATGAGCAGTTCTTC
CASSHRTGNYNEQFF
>.|TRBV4-1|few|TRBJ1-1
TGCGCCAGCAGCCAAGATATGGCAGGGATGAACACTGAAGCTTTCTTT
CASSQDMAGMNTEAFF
>.|TRBV6-4|.|TRBJ1-4
TGTGCCAGCAAGCAGGCCCATACTAATGAAAAACTGTTTTTT
CASKQAHTNEKLFF
>.|TRBV18|.|TRBJ1-1
TGTGCCAGCTCACCGGACCGGACACGGAACACTGAAGCTTTCTTT
CASSPDRTRNTEAFF
>.|TRBV28|.|TRBJ1-5
TGTGCCAGCAGTTTTTCTCGTGCGTACCTTAATCAGCCCCAGCATTTT
CASSFSRAYLNQPQHF
>.|TRBV3-1/TRBV3-2|.|TRBJ1-3
TGTGCCAGCAGCCCACAACGTTCTGGAAACACCATATATTTT
CASSPQRSGNTIYF
>.|TRBV28|.|TRBJ1-2
TGTGCCAGCAGTTTGCGACAGGTTGGAGGCTACACCTTC
CASSLRQVGGYTF
>.|TRBV21-1|.|TRBJ2-2
TGTGCCAGGCGAACCAAGGACAGCAACACCGGGGAGCTGTTTTTT
CARRTKDSNTGELFF
>.|TRBV5-1|.|TRBJ2-1
TGCGCCAGCAGCCCTATGGTGGGGGGGGACAAGCGGCAGTTCTTC
CASSPMVGGDKRQFF
>TRBD2|TRBV15|once|TRBJ2-2
TGTGCCACCAGCAGAGACGGCGGGGGGCCCACCGGGGAGCTGTTTTTT
CATSRDGGGPTGELFF
>.|TRBV28|.|TRBJ1-5
TGTGCCAGCAGTTTATGGGACATTAATCAGCCCCAGCATTTT
CASSLWDINQPQHF
>TRBD1|TRBV28|few|TRBJ1-1
TGTGCCAGCAGAAGGGGGGACAGGGGGGTCTTAGCCACTGAAGCTTTCTTT
CASRRGDRGVLATEAFF
>TRBD2|TRBV4-2|.|TRBJ2-6
TGTGCCAGCAGCCAAGATAGACTAGCGGGGGCCTCTGGGGCCAACGTCCTGACTTTC
CASSQDRLAGASGANVLTF
>TRBD1|TRBV4-1|.|TRBJ2-4
TGCGCCAGCAGCCACGTACAGGGGTCCGAAAACATTCAGTACTTC
CASSHVQGSENIQYF
>.|TRBV19|.|TRBJ1-5
TGTGCCAGTAGTGATCGGGGGGATCGATGGGGCAATCAGCCCCAGCATTTT
CASSDRGDRWGNQPQHF
>.|TRBV5-1|.|TRBJ1-2
TGCGCCAGCAGCAGAGGGACTTCCTATGGCTACACCTTC
CASSRGTSYGYTF
>TRBD1|TRBV28|.|TRBJ1-1
TGTGCCAGCAGCCACAGGGGGGGCGAATCCTCTGAAGCTTTCTTT
CASSHRGGESSEAFF
>.|TRBV4-3|once|TRBJ1-5
TGCGCCAGCAGCCAAGTGAAGGGGAATCAGCCCCAGCATTTT
CASSQVKGNQPQHF
>TRBD1|TRBV30|.|TRBJ1-1
TGTGCCTGGGGCCCCAGAGGCCGGGACAGGGGGTACGAGGCTTTCTTT
CAWGPRGRDRGYEAFF
>TRBD1|TRBV4-2|few|TRBJ1-5
TGTGCCAGCAGCCGGAAGTACCAGGGGGGTCAGCCCCAGCATTTT
CASSRKYQGGQPQHF